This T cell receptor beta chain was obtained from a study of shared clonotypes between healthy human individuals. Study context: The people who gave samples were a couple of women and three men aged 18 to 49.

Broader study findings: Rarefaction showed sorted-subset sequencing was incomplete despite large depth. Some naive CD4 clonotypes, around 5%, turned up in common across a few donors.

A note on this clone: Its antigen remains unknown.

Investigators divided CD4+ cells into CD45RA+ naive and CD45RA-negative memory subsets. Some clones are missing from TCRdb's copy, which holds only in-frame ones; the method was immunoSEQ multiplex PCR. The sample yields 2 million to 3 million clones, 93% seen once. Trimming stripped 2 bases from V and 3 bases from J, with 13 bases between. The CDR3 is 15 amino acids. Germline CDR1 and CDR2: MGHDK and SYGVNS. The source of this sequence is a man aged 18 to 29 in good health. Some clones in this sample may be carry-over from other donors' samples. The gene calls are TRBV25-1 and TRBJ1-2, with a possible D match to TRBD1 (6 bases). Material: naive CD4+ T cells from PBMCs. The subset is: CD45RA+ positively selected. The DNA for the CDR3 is TGTGCCAGCAGTGAAGGTACGGGGGCGGACTATGGCTACACCTTC. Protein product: CASSEGTGADYGYTF.